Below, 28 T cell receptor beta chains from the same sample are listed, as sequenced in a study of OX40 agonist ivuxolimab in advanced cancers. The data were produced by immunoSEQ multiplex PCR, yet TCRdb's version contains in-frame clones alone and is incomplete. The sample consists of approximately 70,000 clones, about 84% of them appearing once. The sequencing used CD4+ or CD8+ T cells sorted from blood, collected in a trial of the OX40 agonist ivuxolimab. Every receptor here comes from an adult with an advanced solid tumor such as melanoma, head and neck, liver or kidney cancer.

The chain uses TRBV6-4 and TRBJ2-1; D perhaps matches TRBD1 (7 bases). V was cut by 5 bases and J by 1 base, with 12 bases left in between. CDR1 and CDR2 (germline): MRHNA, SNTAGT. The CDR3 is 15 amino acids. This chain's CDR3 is CASSPQGGSYNEQFF. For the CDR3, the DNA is TGTGCCAGCAGTCCCCAGGGGGGATCCTACAATGAGCAGTTCTTC.

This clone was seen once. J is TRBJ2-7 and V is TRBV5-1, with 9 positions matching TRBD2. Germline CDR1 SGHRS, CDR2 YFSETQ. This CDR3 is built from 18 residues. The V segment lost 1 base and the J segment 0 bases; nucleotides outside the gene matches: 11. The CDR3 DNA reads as TGCGCCAGCAGCTTGACTACGAGCGGGAGGCACCTCTCCTACGAGCAGTACTTC. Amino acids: CASSLTTSGRHLSYEQYF.

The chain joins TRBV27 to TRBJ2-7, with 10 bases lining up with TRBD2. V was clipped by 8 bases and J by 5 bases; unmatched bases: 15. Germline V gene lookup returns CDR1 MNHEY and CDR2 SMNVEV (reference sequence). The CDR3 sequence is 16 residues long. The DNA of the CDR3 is TGTGCCAGCGCGAGCTTGGGAGCGGGAGGGTCCCACGAGCAGTACTTC. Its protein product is CASASLGAGGSHEQYF.

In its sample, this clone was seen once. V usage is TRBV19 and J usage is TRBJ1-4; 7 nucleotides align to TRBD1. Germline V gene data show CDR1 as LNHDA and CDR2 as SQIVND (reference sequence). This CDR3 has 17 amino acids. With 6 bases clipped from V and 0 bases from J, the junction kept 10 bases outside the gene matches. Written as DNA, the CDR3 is TGTGCCAGTAGGCGGGCGACAGGGACTACAACTAATGAAAAACTGTTTTTT. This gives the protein CASRRATGTTTNEKLFF.

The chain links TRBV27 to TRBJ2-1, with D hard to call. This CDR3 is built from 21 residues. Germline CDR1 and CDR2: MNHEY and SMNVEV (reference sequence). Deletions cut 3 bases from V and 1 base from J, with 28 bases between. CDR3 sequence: CASSFRSNPRGLRLSYNEQFF. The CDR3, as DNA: TGTGCCAGCAGTTTTCGCTCAAATCCCCGTGGGTTAAGGCTGTCCTACAATGAGCAGTTCTTC.

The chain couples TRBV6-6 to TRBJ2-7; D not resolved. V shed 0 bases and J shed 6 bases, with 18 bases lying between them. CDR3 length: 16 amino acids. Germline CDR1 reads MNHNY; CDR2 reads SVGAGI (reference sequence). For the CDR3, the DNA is TGTGCCAGCAGTTACTCAGAGACCACTCAATCTCCCGAGCAGTACTTC. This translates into CASSYSETTQSPEQYF.

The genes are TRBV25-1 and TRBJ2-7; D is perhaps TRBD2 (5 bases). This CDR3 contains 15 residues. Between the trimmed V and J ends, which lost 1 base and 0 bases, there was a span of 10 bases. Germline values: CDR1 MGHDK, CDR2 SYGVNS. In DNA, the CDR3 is TGTGCCAGCAGTGAATCGGGTGGGAGCTCCTACGAGCAGTACTTC. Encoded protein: CASSESGGSSYEQYF.

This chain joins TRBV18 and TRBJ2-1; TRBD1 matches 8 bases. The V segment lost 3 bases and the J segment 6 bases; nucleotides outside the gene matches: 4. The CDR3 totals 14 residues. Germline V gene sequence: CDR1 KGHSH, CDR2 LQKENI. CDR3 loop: CASSPQGAGNEQFF. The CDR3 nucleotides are TGTGCCAGCTCACCCCAGGGGGCTGGCAATGAGCAGTTCTTC.

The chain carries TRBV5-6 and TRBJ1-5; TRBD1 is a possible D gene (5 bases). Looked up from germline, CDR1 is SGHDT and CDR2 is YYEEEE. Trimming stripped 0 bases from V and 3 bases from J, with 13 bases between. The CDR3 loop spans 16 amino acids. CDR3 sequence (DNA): TGTGCCAGCAGCTTGGCCAGGGAGCGGGTCAATCAGCCCCAGCATTTT. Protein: CASSLARERVNQPQHF.

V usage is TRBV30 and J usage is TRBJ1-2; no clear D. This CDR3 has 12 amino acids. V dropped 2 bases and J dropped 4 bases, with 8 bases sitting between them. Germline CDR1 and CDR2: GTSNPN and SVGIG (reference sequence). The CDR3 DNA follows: TGTGCCTGGAGTTACCGGAGCTATGGCTACACCTTC. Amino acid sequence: CAWSYRSYGYTF. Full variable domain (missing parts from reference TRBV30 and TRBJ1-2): SQTIHQWPATLVQPVGSPLSLECTVEGTSNPNLYWYRQAAGRGLQLLFYSVGIGQISSEVPQNLSASRPQDRQFILSSKKLLLSDSGFYLCAWSYRSYGYTFGSGTRLTVV.

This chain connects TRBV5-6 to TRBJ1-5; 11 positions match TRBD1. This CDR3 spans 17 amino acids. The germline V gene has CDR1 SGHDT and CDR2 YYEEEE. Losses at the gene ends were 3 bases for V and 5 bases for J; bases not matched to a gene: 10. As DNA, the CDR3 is TGTGCCAGCAGCTCCCGACAAAGGACAGGGGGCGATCAGCCCCAGCATTTT. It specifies CASSSRQRTGGDQPQHF.

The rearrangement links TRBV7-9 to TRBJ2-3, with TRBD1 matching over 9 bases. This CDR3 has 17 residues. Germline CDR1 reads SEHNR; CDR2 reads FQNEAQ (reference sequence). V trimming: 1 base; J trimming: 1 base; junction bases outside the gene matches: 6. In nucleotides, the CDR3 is TGTGCCAGCAGCTTAGAGGGACAGGGTTTGGGCACAGATACGCAGTATTTT. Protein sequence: CASSLEGQGLGTDTQYF.

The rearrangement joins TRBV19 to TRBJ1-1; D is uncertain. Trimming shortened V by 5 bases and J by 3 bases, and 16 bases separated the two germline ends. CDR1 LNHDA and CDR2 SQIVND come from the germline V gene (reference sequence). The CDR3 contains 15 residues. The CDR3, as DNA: TGTGCCAGTAGTCAGGACGAAGGTGAATACACTGAAGCTTTCTTT. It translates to CASSQDEGEYTEAFF.

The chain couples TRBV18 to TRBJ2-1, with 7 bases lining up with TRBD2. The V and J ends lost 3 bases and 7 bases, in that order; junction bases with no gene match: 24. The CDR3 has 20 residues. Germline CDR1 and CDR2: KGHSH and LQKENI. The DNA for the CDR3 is TGTGCCAGCTCACCGACTGGGGTAGCGGGCAAACCTACACTAATTAATGAGCAGTTCTTC. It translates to CASSPTGVAGKPTLINEQFF.

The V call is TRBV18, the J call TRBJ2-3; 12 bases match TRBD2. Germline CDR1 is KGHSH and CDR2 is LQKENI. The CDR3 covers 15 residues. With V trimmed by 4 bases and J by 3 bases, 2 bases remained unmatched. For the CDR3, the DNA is TGTGCCAGCTCACGGACTAGCGGGACTACAGATACGCAGTATTTT. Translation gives CASSRTSGTTDTQYF.

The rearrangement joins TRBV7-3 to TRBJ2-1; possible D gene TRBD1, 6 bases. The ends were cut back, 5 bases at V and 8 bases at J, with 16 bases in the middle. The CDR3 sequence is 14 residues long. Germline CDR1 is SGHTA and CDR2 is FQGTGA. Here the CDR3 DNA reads TGTGCCAGCAGCCTTAGTACTACAGGGTATGAGCAGTTCTTC. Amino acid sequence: CASSLSTTGYEQFF.

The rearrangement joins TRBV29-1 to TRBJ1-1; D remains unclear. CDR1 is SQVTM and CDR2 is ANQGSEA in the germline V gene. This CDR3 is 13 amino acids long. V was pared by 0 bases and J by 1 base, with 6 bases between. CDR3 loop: CSVEDQQNTEAFF. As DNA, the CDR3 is TGCAGCGTTGAAGATCAACAGAACACTGAAGCTTTCTTT.

Here the CDR3 reads CASSSNRQGHTF. The CDR3 DNA is TGTGCCAGCAGCTCTAATCGACAGGGCCACACCTTC. The V call is TRBV11-3, the J call TRBJ1-2, with 7 bases aligning to TRBD1. The CDR3 is made up of 12 amino acids. V was pared by 4 bases and J by 12 bases, with 8 bases of the junction left unmatched. Germline V gene sequence: CDR1 SGHNT, CDR2 YENEEA.

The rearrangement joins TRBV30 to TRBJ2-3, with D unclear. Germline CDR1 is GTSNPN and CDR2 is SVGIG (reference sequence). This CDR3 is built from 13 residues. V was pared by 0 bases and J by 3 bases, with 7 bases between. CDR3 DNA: TGTGCCTGGAGTGTTTTGACAACAGATACGCAGTATTTT. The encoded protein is CAWSVLTTDTQYF.

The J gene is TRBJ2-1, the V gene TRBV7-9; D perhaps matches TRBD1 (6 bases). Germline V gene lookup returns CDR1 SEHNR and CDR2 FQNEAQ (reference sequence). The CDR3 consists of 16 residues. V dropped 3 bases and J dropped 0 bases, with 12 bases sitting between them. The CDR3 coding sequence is TGTGCCAGCAGCTTGGGGGCTCTGAGCTCCTACAATGAGCAGTTCTTC. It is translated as CASSLGALSSYNEQFF.

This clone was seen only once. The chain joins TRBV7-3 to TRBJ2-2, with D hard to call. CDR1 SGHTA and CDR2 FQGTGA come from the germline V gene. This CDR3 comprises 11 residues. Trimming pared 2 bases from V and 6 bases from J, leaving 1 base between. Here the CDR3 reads CASSLAGELFF. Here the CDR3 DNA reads TGTGCCAGCAGCTTAGCCGGGGAGCTGTTTTTT.

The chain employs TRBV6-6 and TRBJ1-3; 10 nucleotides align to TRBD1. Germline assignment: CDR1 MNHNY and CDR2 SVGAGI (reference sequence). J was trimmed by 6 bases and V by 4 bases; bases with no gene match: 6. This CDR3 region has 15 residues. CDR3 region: CASSWKTGGENTIYF. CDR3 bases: TGTGCCAGCAGTTGGAAGACAGGGGGCGAAAACACCATATATTTT.

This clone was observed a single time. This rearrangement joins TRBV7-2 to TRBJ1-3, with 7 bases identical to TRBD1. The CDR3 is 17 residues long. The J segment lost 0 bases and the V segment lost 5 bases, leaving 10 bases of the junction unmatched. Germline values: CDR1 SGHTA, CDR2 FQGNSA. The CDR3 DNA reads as TGTGCCAGCAGCCTCCGACAGGGAGGGACCTCTGGAAACACCATATATTTT. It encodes CASSLRQGGTSGNTIYF.

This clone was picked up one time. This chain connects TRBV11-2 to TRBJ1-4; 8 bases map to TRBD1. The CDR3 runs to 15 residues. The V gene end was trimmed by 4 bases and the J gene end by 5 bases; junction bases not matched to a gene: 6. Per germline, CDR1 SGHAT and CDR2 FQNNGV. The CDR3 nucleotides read TGTGCCAGCAGCTACAGGGGGGGGACGAATGAAAAACTGTTTTTT. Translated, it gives CASSYRGGTNEKLFF.

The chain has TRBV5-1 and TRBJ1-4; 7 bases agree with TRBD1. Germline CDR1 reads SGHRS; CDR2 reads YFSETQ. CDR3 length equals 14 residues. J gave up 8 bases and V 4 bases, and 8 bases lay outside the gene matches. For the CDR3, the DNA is TGCGCCAGCAGCCCCGACAGGGCGGGGGAAAAACTGTTTTTT. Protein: CASSPDRAGEKLFF.

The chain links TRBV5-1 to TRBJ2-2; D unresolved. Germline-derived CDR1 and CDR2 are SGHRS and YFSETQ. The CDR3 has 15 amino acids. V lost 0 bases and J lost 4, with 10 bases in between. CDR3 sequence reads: CASSLVVVSTGELFF. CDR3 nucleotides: TGCGCCAGCAGCTTGGTTGTAGTATCCACCGGGGAGCTGTTTTTT.

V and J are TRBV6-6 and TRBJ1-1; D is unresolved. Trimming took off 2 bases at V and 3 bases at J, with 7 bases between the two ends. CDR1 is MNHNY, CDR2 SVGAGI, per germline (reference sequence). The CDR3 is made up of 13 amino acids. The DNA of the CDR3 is TGTGCCAGCAGTTACAGGGCGGACACTGAAGCTTTCTTT. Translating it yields CASSYRADTEAFF.

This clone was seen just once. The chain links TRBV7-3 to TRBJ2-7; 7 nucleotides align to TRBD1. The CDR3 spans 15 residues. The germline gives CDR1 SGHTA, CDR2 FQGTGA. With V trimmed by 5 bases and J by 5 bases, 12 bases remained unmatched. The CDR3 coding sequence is TGTGCCAGCAGCCTATCACCCGGGACAGCTAACGAGCAGTACTTC. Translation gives CASSLSPGTANEQYF.